This T cell receptor (beta chain) derives from a study of T cell responses to AZD1222 COVID-19 vaccine. Study findings and constraints: Epitopes outside B.1.351 and B.1.1.7 mutated regions reportedly drew nearly half of spike TCRs.

Sequencing was performed with immunoSEQ multiplex PCR; in TCRdb, only in-frame clones are kept and a portion is missing. The table includes tens of thousands of clones, roughly 85% detected once. On this clone: The antigen remains undetermined.

Trimming removed 5 bases from V and 8 bases from J, with 15 bases in between. The CDR3 runs 14 residues. Per germline, CDR1 LNHDA and CDR2 SQIVND (reference sequence). Material: peripheral blood, obtained 28 days after the second AZD1222 dose. This sequence was found in an adult who received the AZD1222 COVID-19 vaccine. The chain has TRBV19 and TRBJ1-4; D is undetermined. CDR3 DNA: TGTGCCAGTAGTCAGGTCCGAATCGGGGAAAAACTGTTTTTT. This gives the protein CASSQVRIGEKLFF.